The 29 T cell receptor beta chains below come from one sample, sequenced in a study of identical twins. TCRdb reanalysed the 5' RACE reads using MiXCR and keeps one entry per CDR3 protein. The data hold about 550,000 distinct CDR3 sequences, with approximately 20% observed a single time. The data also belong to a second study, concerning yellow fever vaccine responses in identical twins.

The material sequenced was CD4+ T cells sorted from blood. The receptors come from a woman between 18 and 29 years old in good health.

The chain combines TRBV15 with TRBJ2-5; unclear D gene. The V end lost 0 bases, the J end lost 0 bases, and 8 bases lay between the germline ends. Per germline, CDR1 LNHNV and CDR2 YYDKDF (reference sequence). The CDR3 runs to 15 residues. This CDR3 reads CATSRDLLHQETQYF. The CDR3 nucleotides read TGTGCCACCAGCAGAGATTTGCTCCACCAAGAGACCCAGTACTTC.

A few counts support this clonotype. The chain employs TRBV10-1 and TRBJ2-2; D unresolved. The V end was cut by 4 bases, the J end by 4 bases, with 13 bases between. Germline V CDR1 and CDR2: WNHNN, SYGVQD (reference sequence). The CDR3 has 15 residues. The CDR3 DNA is TGCGCCAGCAGTGCTCAGCGCACCAGCACCGGGGAGCTGTTTTTT. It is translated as CASSAQRTSTGELFF.

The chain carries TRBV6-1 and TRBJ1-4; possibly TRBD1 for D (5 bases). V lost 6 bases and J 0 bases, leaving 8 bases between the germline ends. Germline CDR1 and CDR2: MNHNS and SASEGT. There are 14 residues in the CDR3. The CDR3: CASRGTATNEKLFF. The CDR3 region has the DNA TGTGCCAGCAGAGGGACCGCAACTAATGAAAAACTGTTTTTT.

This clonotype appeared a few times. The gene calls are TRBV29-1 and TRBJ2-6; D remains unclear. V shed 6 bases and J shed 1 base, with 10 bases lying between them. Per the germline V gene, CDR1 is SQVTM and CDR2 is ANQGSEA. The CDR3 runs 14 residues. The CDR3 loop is CSVAITSGANVLTF. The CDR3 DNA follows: TGCAGCGTGGCTATAACGTCTGGGGCCAACGTCCTGACTTTC.

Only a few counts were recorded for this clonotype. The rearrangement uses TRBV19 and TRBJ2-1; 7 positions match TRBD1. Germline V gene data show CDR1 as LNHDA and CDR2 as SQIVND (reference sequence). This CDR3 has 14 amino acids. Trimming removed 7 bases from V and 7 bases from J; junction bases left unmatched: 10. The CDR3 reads CASTHRGVTNEQFF. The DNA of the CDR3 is TGTGCCAGTACTCACAGGGGCGTCACAAATGAGCAGTTCTTC.

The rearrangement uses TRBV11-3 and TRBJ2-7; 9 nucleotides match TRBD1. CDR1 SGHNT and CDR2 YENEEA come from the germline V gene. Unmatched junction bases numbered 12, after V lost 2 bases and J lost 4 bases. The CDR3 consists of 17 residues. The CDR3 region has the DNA TGTGCCAGCAGCTTACTATCTACAGGGGGCGCATCGTACGAGCAGTACTTC. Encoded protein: CASSLLSTGGASYEQYF.

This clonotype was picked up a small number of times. The DNA of the CDR3 is TGTGCCAGCAGCTTGGATGATAGCGGTACCACAGATACGCAGTATTTT. This gives the protein CASSLDDSGTTDTQYF. The chain couples TRBV5-6 to TRBJ2-3; D possibly corresponds to TRBD2 (6 bases). Between the trimmed V and J ends, which lost 0 bases and 2 bases, there was a span of 13 bases. This CDR3 is built from 16 residues. Germline values: CDR1 SGHDT, CDR2 YYEEEE.

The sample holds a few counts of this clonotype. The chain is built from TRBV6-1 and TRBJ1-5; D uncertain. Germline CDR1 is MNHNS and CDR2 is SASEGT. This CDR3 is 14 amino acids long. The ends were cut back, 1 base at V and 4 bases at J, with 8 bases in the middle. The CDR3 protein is CASSEVAGNQPQHF. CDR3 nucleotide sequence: TGTGCCAGCAGTGAAGTGGCAGGAAATCAGCCCCAGCATTTT.

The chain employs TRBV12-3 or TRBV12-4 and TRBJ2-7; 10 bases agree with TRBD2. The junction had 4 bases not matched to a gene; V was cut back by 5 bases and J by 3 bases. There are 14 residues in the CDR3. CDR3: CASSPSGGRYEQYF. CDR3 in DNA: TGTGCCAGCAGTCCTAGCGGGGGCCGCTACGAGCAGTACTTC.

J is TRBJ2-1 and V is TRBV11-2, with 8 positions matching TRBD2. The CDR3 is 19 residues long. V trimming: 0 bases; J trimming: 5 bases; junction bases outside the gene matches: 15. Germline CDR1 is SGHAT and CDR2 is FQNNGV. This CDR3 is CASSLDLSRGLAGNNEQFF. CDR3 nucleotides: TGTGCCAGCAGCTTAGATCTCTCTCGGGGTCTAGCGGGCAACAATGAGCAGTTCTTC.

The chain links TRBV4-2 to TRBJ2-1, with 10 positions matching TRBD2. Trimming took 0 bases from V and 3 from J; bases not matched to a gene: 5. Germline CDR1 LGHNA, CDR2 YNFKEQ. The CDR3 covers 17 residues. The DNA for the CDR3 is TGTGCCAGCAGCCAAGAGGTAGCGGGGGGCCGCTACAATGAGCAGTTCTTC. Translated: CASSQEVAGGRYNEQFF.

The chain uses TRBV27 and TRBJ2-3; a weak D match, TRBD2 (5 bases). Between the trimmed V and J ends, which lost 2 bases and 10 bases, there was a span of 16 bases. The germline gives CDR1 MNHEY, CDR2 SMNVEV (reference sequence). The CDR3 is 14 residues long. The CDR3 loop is CASSLRRTTDAQYF. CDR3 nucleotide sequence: TGTGCCAGCAGTTTACGGAGGACGACGGACGCGCAGTATTTT.

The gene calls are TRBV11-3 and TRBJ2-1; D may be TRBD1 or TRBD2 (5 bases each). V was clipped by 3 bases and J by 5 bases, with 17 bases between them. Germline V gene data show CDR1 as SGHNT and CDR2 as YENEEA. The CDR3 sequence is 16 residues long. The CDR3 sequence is CASSFPFGGSDNEQFF. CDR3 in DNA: TGTGCCAGCAGCTTCCCCTTTGGGGGTTCTGACAATGAGCAGTTCTTC.

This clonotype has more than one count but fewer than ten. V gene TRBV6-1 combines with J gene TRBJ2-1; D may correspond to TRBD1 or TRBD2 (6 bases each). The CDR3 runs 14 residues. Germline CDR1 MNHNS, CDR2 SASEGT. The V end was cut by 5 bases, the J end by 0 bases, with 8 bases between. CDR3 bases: TGTGCCAGCAGTAGGGGGGCCTCCTACAATGAGCAGTTCTTC. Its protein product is CASSRGASYNEQFF.

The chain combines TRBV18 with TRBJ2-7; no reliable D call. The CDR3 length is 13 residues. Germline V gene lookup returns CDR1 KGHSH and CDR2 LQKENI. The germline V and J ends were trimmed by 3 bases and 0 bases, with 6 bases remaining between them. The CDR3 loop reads CASSPLSSYEQYV. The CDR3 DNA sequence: TGTGCCAGCTCACCTTTAAGCTCCTACGAGCAGTACGTC.

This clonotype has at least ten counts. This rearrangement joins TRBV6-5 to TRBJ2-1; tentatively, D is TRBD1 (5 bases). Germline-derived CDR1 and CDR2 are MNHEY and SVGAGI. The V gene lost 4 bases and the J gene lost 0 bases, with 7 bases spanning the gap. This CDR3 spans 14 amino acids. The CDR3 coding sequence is TGTGCCAGCAGTTCCCAGGGCTCCTACAATGAGCAGTTCTTC. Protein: CASSSQGSYNEQFF.

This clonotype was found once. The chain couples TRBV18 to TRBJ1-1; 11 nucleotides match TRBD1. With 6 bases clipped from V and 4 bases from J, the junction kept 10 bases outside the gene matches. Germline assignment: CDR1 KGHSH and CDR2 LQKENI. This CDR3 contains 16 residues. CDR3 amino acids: CASSPGTGGLSTEAFF. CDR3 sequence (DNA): TGTGCCAGCTCCCCCGGGACAGGGGGTTTGAGCACTGAAGCTTTCTTT.

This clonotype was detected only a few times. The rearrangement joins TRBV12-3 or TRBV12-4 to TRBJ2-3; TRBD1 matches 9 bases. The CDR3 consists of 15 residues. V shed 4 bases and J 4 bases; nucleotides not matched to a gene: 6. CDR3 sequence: CASSSQRTGADTQYF. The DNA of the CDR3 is TGTGCCAGCAGTTCACAACGGACAGGGGCAGATACGCAGTATTTT.

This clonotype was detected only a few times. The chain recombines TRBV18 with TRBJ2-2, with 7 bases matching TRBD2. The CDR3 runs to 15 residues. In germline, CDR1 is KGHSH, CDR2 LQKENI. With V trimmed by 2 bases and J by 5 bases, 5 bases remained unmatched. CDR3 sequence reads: CASSPGTTDTGELFF. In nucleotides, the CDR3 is TGTGCCAGCTCACCAGGGACTACCGATACCGGGGAGCTGTTTTTT. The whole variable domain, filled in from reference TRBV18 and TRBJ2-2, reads NAGVMQNPRHLVRRRGQEARLRCSPMKGHSHVYWYRQLPEEGLKFMVYLQKENIIDESGMPKERFSAEFPKEGPSILRIQQVVRGDSAAYFCASSPGTTDTGELFFGEGSRLTVL.

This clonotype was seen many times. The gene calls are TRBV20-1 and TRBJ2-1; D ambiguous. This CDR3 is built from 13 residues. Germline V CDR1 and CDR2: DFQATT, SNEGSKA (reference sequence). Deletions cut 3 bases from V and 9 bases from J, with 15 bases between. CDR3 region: CSASEWTPVEQFF. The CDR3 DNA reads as TGCAGTGCTAGTGAATGGACCCCTGTTGAGCAGTTCTTC.

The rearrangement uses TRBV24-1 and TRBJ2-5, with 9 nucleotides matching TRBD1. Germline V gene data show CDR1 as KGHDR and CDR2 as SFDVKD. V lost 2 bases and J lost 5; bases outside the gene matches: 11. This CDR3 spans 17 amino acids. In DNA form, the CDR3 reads TGTGCCACCAGTGATTCGGGCAGGGGACAGGGTGGGGAGACCCAGTACTTC. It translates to CATSDSGRGQGGETQYF.

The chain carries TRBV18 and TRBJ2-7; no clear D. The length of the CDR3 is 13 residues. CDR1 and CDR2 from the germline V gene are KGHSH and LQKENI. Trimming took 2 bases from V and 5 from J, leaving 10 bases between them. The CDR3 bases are TGTGCCAGCTCACCAAATGGGGATGACGAGCAGTACGTC. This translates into CASSPNGDDEQYV.

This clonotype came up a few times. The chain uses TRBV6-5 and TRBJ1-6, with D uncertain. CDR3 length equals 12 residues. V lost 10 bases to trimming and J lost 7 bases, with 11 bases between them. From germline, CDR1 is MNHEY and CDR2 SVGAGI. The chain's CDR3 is CATKGPNSPLHF. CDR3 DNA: TGTGCCACCAAAGGGCCGAATTCACCCCTCCACTTT.

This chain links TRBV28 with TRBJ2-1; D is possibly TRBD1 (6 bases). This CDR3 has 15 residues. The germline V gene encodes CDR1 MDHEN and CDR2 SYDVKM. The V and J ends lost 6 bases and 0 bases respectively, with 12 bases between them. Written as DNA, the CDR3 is TGTGCCAGCAGACCACAGGGCTCCTCCTACAATGAGCAGTTCTTC. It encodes CASRPQGSSYNEQFF.

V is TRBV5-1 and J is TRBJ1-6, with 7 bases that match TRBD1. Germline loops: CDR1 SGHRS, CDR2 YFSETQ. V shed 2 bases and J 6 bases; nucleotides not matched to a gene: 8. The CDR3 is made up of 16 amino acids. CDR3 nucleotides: TGCGCCAGCAGCTTAACTACGGGACAGTCTAATTCACCCCTCCACTTT. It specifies CASSLTTGQSNSPLHF.

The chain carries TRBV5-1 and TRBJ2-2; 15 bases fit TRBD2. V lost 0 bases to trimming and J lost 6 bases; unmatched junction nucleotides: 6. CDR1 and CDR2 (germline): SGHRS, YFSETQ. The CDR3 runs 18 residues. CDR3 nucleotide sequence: TGCGCCAGCAGCTTGGAAGGGACTAGCGGGAGGAGCGCCGGGGAGCTGTTTTTT. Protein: CASSLEGTSGRSAGELFF.

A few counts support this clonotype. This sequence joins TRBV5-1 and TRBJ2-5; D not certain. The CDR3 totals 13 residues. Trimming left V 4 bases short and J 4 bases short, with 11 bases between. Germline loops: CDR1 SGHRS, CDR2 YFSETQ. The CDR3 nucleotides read TGCGCCAGCAGCAGGGAACTTTCAGAGACCCAGTACTTC. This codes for CASSRELSETQYF.

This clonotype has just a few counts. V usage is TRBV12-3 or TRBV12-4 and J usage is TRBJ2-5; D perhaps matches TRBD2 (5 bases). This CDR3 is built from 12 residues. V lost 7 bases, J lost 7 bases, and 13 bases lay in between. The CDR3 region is CASINQAGTQYF. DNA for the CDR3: TGTGCCAGCATCAACCAGGCGGGGACCCAGTACTTC.

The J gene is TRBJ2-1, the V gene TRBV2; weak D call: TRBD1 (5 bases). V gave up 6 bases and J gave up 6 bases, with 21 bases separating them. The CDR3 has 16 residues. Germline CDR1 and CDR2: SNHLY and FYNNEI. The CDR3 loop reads CASSHLQTDRINEQFF. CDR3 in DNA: TGTGCCAGCAGCCATTTACAAACAGACAGAATCAATGAGCAGTTCTTC.